The rows below give T cell receptor beta chains drawn from one sample of a study of CXCR3-negative and CXCR3-positive naive CD8 T cells. TCRdb re-called the 5' RACE reads and shows each CDR3 protein once, DNA omitted. The listing contains about 80,000 distinct CDR3 sequences. The sample was naive CXCR3- CD8+ T cells from blood. These TCRs come from a human donor in good health. Some clones in this sample may be carry-over from other donors' samples. The CDR3 runs from the conserved cysteine through the conserved F or W.

V	J	CDR3
TRBV12-3/TRBV12-4	TRBJ2-3	CASMGGRDFTDTQYF
TRBV29-1	TRBJ2-7	CSARGQSSYEQYF
TRBV7-3	TRBJ2-1	CASSLISDRAGEQFF
TRBV5-1	TRBJ2-1	CASSDEFERLYNEQFF
TRBV29-1	TRBJ2-7	CSVEKAGSPYEQYF
TRBV29-1	TRBJ2-2	CSVLENGGNGELFF
TRBV6-4	TRBJ2-3	CASSDGSAGGADTQYF
TRBV11-2	TRBJ1-1	CASSSSDSSDEAFF
TRBV7-9	TRBJ1-6	CASSLVTGDNSPLHF
TRBV29-1	TRBJ2-7	CSVELPSDGGAAYEQYF
TRBV19	TRBJ2-1	CASSIAGAANEQFF
TRBV7-6	TRBJ2-5	CASSLEGPGTQYF
TRBV15	TRBJ2-5	CATSRGAETQYF
TRBV7-2	TRBJ1-1	CASSLVRETEAFF
TRBV7-3	TRBJ2-1	CASSLSSLLTGGEQFF
TRBV5-1	TRBJ1-1	CASSFGGLATEAFF
TRBV20-1	TRBJ1-2	CSARDPRRTNYGYTF
TRBV6-5	TRBJ2-1	CATRTTNEQFF
TRBV18	TRBJ2-3	CASQDRDGTDTQYF
TRBV5-5	TRBJ2-7	CASSLAGVTYEQYF
TRBV9	TRBJ1-6	CASSVGDGSPLHF
TRBV2	TRBJ2-1	CASSEKGGEGNEQFF
TRBV21-1	TRBJ1-1	CASRTEENGYEAFF
TRBV7-9	TRBJ1-1	CASSLVGQPLAFF
TRBV7-2	TRBJ2-3	CASSQSSAGTSTDTQYF
TRBV28	TRBJ2-2	CASSTEVAGELFF
TRBV27	TRBJ1-5	CASRGTGTNQPQHF
TRBV28	TRBJ2-1	CASSFQGRGNEQFF
TRBV5-1	TRBJ1-5	CASSLGSNQPQHF
TRBV4-3	TRBJ2-1	CASSGRDQGRDEQFF
TRBV4-1	TRBJ2-7	CASSQAGIAYEQYF
TRBV7-2	TRBJ1-1	CASSVAPSSNTEAFF
TRBV6-2/TRBV6-3	TRBJ2-7	CASSYPGHHEQYF
TRBV20-1	TRBJ1-2	CSARDLENSYGYTF
TRBV4-3	TRBJ2-5	CASSQRLAGARETQYF
TRBV4-1	TRBJ2-7	CASSQGTVGYEQYF
TRBV6-6	TRBJ2-3	CASSATGPEDTQYF
TRBV19	TRBJ2-7	CASSNTGIDEQYF
TRBV7-2	TRBJ2-3	CASSLGLGNLDTQYF
TRBV7-9	TRBJ2-2	CASSLSGLAVNTGELFF
TRBV7-6	TRBJ2-5	CASSFGETQYF
TRBV29-1	TRBJ2-7	CSARTGIDEQYF
TRBV5-1	TRBJ1-2	CASSLGWGSNYGYTF
TRBV5-1	TRBJ2-1	CASSSLRNEQFF
TRBV29-1	TRBJ2-3	CSVPGLAGSSLPGGDTQYF
TRBV27	TRBJ1-1	CASSSLDGVTEAFF
TRBV7-3	TRBJ2-3	CASSLGLVPDTQYF
TRBV28	TRBJ2-2	CASSPQDRGDTGELFF
TRBV4-3	TRBJ2-3	CASSQDRGPPVDTPYF
TRBV28	TRBJ1-2	CASYQLRDGENYGYTF
TRBV29-1	TRBJ2-7	CSVEETGLGSYEQYF
TRBV9	TRBJ2-3	CASSASGGTTDTQYF